This TCR beta chain was retrieved from a study of T cell changes during pregnancy in multiple sclerosis (dated by TCRdb to about 2019). As for the study more broadly: The study examined how the T cell repertoire changed over the course of pregnancy in women with multiple sclerosis.

The cysteine opens and the phenylalanine closes a CDR3 of 15 amino acids. Only the CDR3 DNA stays, 45 bases, in frame from base 1. Germline trimming: 4 bases from V, 9 bases from J; junction bases outside gene matches: 14. The germline V gene yields MNHEY for CDR1 and SVGAGI for CDR2. Library preparation used the immunoSEQ multiplex PCR assay. TCRdb holds this immuneACCESS table with in-frame rearrangements only. Some clones are missing; in checked studies, unresolved V genes explain under half, and the rest has no known cause. For this sample there are about 70,000 clones; about 94% appear just once. 0.58% of the sample belongs to the ten largest clones. For this clone: Its target antigen remains unknown. No clone much larger than this one lies a single base away; base qualities are absent.

The chain uses TRBV6-5 and TRBJ1-1; 7 bases in between match TRBD1. Specimen: peripheral blood, collected in the third trimester of pregnancy. This clonotype was sampled from a female donor with multiple sclerosis, enrolled in a pregnancy study. The bases read TGTGCCAGCAGTTCCAGCCCAGGGGGGACGAGAAAAGCTTTCTTT. This translates into CASSSSPGGTRKAFF.